This T cell receptor (beta chain) was identified in a study of blood T cell repertoires in COVID-19. Study in general: Italy, Spain and the United States were the sources of the convalescent and acute COVID-19 samples. The analysed material was cDNA or gDNA that came from T cells, B-cell-depleted T cells, or PBMCs.

This CDR3 region has 13 residues. Trimming removed 2 bases from V and 2 bases from J, with 6 bases in between. Assay used: immunoSEQ multiplex PCR; TCRdb lists only in-frame clones, some missing. The sample yields tens of thousands of clones, 84% seen once. This chain connects TRBV12-3 or TRBV12-4 to TRBJ2-5, with D tentatively TRBD1 (6 bases). Sample: peripheral blood. This receptor was identified in a human donor in a cohort sampled during active COVID-19. CDR3 residues: CASSLRGQETQYF. As DNA, the CDR3 is TGTGCCAGCAGTTTAAGGGGGCAAGAGACCCAGTACTTC.